The 11 T cell receptor beta chains below were found in one sample sequenced in a study of blood T cell repertoires in COVID-19. The repertoire was sequenced with immunoSEQ multiplex PCR; TCRdb's copy has only in-frame clones and lacks some. This sample has some 170,000 clones, with 81% found just once. Sequenced: peripheral blood. Receptor source: a man aged 60-69 years with active or convalescent COVID-19.

The sample holds one count of this clone. The rearrangement uses TRBV24-1 and TRBJ2-5, with TRBD2 identical over 8 bases. V lost 5 bases, J lost 5 bases, and 12 bases stayed unmatched. Germline-derived CDR1 and CDR2 are KGHDR and SFDVKD. The CDR3 contains 16 residues. The CDR3, as DNA: TGTGCCACCAGTGGCACCGGGACTAGGTCTTCGGAGACCCAGTACTTC. It is translated as CATSGTGTRSSETQYF.

As to this clone: This sample also contains other DNA sequences that code for the same CDR3. The DNA for the CDR3 is TGTGCCACCAGCAGAGATCGGGGGAACTATGGCTACACCTTC. Translating gives CATSRDRGNYGYTF. J is TRBJ1-2 and V is TRBV15, with D perhaps TRBD1 (5 bases). The CDR3 covers 14 residues. Germline loops: CDR1 LNHNV, CDR2 YYDKDF (reference sequence). Trimming removed 0 bases from V and 2 bases from J, with 7 bases in between.

The V and J genes are TRBV6-5 and TRBJ1-5; a weak D match, TRBD1 (5 bases). This CDR3 spans 15 amino acids. Germline CDR1 is MNHEY and CDR2 is SVGAGI. V was shortened by 6 bases and J by 5 bases, with 17 bases between the two germline ends. The chain's CDR3 is CASSRRPGGDQPQHF. CDR3 DNA sequence: TGTGCCAGCAGCCGAAGACCGGGGGGAGATCAGCCCCAGCATTTT.

This chain joins TRBV10-1 and TRBJ2-1, with 10 nucleotides matching TRBD2. V lost 5 bases to trimming and J lost 6 bases; unmatched junction nucleotides: 10. Germline lookup yields CDR1 WNHNN and CDR2 SYGVQD (reference sequence). The CDR3 is 16 amino acids. The CDR3 loop reads CASSPTWTSGLNEQFF. CDR3 in DNA: TGCGCCAGCAGTCCCACCTGGACTAGCGGACTCAATGAGCAGTTCTTC.

Written as DNA, the CDR3 is TGTGCCACCAGCAAGAGACAGGGCCCAACTGAAGCTTTCTTT. Protein sequence: CATSKRQGPTEAFF. The rearrangement joins TRBV15 to TRBJ1-1; 7 positions match TRBD1. The CDR3 contains 14 residues. In germline, CDR1 is LNHNV, CDR2 YYDKDF (reference sequence). With 4 bases clipped from V and 5 bases from J, the junction kept 7 bases outside the gene matches.

This rearrangement joins TRBV27 to TRBJ2-7; maybe TRBD1 (7 bases). V lost 2 bases to trimming and J lost 2 bases, with 13 bases between them. Germline V gives CDR1 MNHEY, CDR2 SMNVEV (reference sequence). The CDR3 spans 15 residues. The CDR3 sequence: CASSLGWRGPYEQYF. Written as DNA, the CDR3 is TGTGCCAGCAGTTTAGGGTGGAGGGGGCCCTACGAGCAGTACTTC.

The CDR3: CASSLAEFGVTGELFF. In nucleotides, the CDR3 is TGCGCCAGCAGCTTGGCCGAGTTCGGTGTCACCGGGGAGCTGTTTTTT. The V and J genes are TRBV5-1 and TRBJ2-2; no definite D call. The CDR3 runs 16 residues. V was pared by 0 bases and J by 4 bases, with 13 bases between. Germline lookup yields CDR1 SGHRS and CDR2 YFSETQ. Combining the CDR3 with reference TRBV5-1 and TRBJ2-2 gives the whole variable domain KAGVTQTPRYLIKTRGQQVTLSCSPISGHRSVSWYQQTPGQGLQFLFEYFSETQRNKGNFPGRFSGRQFSNSRSEMNVSTLELGDSALYLCASSLAEFGVTGELFFGEGSRLTVL.

V and J are TRBV6-1 and TRBJ1-4; D remains unclear. CDR1 and CDR2 from the germline V gene are MNHNS and SASEGT. CDR3 length: 15 amino acids. With 3 bases removed from V and 5 bases from J, the gap between germline ends came to 13 bases. DNA for the CDR3: TGTGCCAGCAGTGACCTCTGGACTGCGAATGAAAAACTGTTTTTT. Amino acids: CASSDLWTANEKLFF.

V and J are TRBV4-1 and TRBJ2-2; possibly TRBD2 for D (6 bases). The V and J ends lost 0 bases and 4 bases respectively, with 18 bases between them. CDR3 length: 18 residues. CDR1 MGHRA and CDR2 YSYEKL come from the germline V gene. The CDR3 loop reads CASSQDGRRLGLTGELFF. CDR3 in DNA: TGCGCCAGCAGCCAAGATGGCCGGCGCCTGGGACTCACCGGGGAGCTGTTTTTT.

The V gene is TRBV7-8, the J gene TRBJ1-1; the D gene is possibly TRBD1 (6 bases). The CDR3 has 14 residues. Germline lookup yields CDR1 SGHVS and CDR2 FQNEAQ. With 5 bases removed from V and 0 bases from J, the gap between germline ends came to 10 bases. CDR3 in amino acids: CASSPRTVNTEAFF. As DNA, the CDR3 is TGTGCCAGCAGCCCCAGGACAGTGAACACTGAAGCTTTCTTT.

The chain employs TRBV10-1 and TRBJ2-3, with D possibly matching TRBD2 (6 bases). This CDR3 comprises 15 residues. Per the germline V gene, CDR1 is WNHNN and CDR2 is SYGVQD (reference sequence). V was shortened by 3 bases and J by 5 bases, with 15 bases between the two germline ends. The CDR3 sequence is CASSDQLAGVDTQYF. CDR3 bases: TGCGCCAGCAGTGACCAACTAGCCGGGGTAGATACGCAGTATTTT.